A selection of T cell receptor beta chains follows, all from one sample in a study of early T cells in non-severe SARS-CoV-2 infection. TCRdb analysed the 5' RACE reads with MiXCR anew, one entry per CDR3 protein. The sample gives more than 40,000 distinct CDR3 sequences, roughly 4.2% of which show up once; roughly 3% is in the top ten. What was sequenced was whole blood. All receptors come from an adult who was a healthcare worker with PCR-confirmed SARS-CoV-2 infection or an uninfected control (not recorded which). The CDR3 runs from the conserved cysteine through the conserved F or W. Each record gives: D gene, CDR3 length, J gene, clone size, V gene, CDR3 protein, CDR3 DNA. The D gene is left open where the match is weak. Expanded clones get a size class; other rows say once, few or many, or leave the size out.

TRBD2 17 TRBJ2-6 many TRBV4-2 CASSLTSAYSGANVLTF TGTGCCAGCAGCTTGACTAGCGCATACTCTGGGGCCAACGTCCTGACTTTC
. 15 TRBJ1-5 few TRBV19 CASSINLGGNQPQHF TGTGCCAGTAGTATTAACCTTGGGGGTAATCAGCCCCAGCATTTT
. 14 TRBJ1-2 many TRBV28 CASSSRGLNYGYTF TGTGCCAGCAGTTCAAGGGGTCTCAACTATGGCTACACCTTC
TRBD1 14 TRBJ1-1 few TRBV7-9 CASGNGQGYTEAFF TGTGCCAGCGGCAACGGACAGGGGTACACTGAAGCTTTCTTT
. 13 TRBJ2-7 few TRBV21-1 CASSKVGDYEQYF TGTGCCAGCAGCAAAGTAGGGGATTACGAGCAGTACTTC
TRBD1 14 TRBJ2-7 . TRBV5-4 CASRVQGDVYEQYF TGTGCCAGCAGGGTACAGGGGGATGTATACGAGCAGTACTTC
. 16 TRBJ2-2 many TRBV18 CASSPLQAGNTGELFF TGTGCCAGCTCACCATTGCAAGCGGGGAACACCGGGGAGCTGTTTTTT
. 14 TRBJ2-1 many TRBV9 CASSVSRSYNEQFF TGTGCCAGCAGCGTATCCCGCTCCTACAATGAGCAGTTCTTC
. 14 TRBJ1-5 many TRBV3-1 CASSQLRSNQPQHF TGTGCCAGCAGCCAACTTCGATCTAATCAGCCCCAGCATTTT
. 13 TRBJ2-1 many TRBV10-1 CASSESSDNEQFF TGCGCCAGCAGTGAGTCAAGTGACAATGAGCAGTTCTTC
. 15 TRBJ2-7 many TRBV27 CASSYQGASSYEQYF TGTGCCAGCAGTTATCAGGGAGCGAGCTCCTACGAGCAGTACTTC
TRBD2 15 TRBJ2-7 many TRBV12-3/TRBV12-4 CASSLGLAGGYEQYF TGTGCCAGCAGTTTAGGGCTAGCGGGGGGCTACGAGCAGTACTTC
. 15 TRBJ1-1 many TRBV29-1 CSGTGLFGTNTEAFF TGCAGCGGTACCGGACTCTTCGGGACGAACACTGAAGCTTTCTTT
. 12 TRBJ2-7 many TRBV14 CASSQAPWEQYF TGTGCCAGCAGCCAGGCGCCTTGGGAGCAGTACTTC
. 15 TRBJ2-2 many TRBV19 CASSIGTYNTGELFF TGTGCCAGTAGTATAGGGACATATAACACCGGGGAGCTGTTTTTT